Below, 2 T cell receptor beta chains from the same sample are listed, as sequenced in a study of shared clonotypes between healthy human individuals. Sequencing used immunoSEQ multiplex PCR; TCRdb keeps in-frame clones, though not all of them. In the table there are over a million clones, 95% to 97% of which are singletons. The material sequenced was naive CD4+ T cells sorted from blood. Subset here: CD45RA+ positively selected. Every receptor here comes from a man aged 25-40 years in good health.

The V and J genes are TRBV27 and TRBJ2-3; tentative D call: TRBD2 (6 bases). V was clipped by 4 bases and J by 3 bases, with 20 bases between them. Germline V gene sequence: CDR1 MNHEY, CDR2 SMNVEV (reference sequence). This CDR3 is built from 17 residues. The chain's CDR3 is CASSYLRGTGGTDTQYF. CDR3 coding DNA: TGTGCCAGCAGTTACCTTCGGGGTACTGGAGGGACAGATACGCAGTATTTT.

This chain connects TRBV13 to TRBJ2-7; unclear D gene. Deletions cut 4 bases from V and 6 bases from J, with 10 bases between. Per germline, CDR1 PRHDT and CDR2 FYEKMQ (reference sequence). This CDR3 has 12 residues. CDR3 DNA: TGTGCCAGCAGCTCCCCGTCGACCGAGCAGTACTTC. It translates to CASSSPSTEQYF. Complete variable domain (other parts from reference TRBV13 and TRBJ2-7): AAGVIQSPRHLIKEKRETATLKCYPIPRHDTVYWYQQGPGQDPQFLISFYEKMQSDKGSIPDRFSAQQFSDYHSELNMSSLELGDSALYFCASSSPSTEQYFGPGTRLTVT.